The source of this T cell receptor (beta chain) is a study of blood T cells in healthy people across ages. The CDR3 length is 15 residues. The germline V gene has CDR1 LGHDT and CDR2 YNNKEL (reference sequence). The use of a sample-barcoded 5' primer and a J-beta primer mix characterized a second PCR of roughly 7 to 11 cycles. TCRdb independently ran MiXCR on the 5' RACE reads; one entry per CDR3 protein. This sample carries about 640,000 distinct CDR3 sequences, 45% to 65% of them seen once, and the ten largest clones take approximately 37%. Study results and limitations: Getting older went along with TCR beta diversity per million T cells dropping roughly linearly. CMV status of donors was not determined, possibly confounding expanded clonotype changes.

There were healthy Caucasian individuals from Russia, aged 6 to 90, serving as donors. With respect to this clonotype: The antigen remains undetermined.

V and J are TRBV3-1 and TRBJ2-7; maybe TRBD2 (6 bases). Judging by the DNA end, TRBJ2-5 fits better; the J call may be wrong. The sequence derives from a man aged 55 to 70 in good health. The sample comprised blood. Here the CDR3 reads CASSQDSGSLETQYF. The CDR3 DNA reads as TGTGCCAGCAGCCAAGATAGCGGATCACTAGAGACCCAGTACTTC.